Each of the 14 T cell receptor beta chains below was sequenced from the same sample in a study of blood T cell repertoires in COVID-19. Assay used: immunoSEQ multiplex PCR; TCRdb lists only in-frame clones, some missing. The table lists approximately 75,000 clones, around 90% of them singletons. The sample taken for sequencing was peripheral blood. These receptors were taken from a human donor in a cohort sampled during active COVID-19.

V gene TRBV9 combines with J gene TRBJ2-1; D is perhaps TRBD2 (6 bases). The CDR3 contains 13 residues. V lost 2 bases and J 5 bases, leaving 8 bases between the germline ends. Looked up from germline, CDR1 is SGDLS and CDR2 is YYNGEE. As DNA, the CDR3 is TGTGCCAGCAGCGTGGGCGGGGACAATGAGCAGTTCTTC. This codes for CASSVGGDNEQFF. Full variable domain (missing parts from reference TRBV9 and TRBJ2-1): DSGVTQTPKHLITATGQRVTLRCSPRSGDLSVYWYQQSLDQGLQFLIQYYNGEERAKGNILERFSAQQFPDLHSELNLSSLELGDSALYFCASSVGGDNEQFFGPGTRLTVL.

The CDR3 DNA sequence: TGCGCCAGCAGCTTGACAGGGGGAGGAGAGACCCAGTACTTC. This sequence encodes CASSLTGGGETQYF. The chain joins TRBV5-1 to TRBJ2-5; TRBD1 agrees at 8 bases. The CDR3 is 14 amino acids. The J segment lost 4 bases and the V segment lost 1 base, leaving 3 bases of the junction unmatched. The germline gives CDR1 SGHRS, CDR2 YFSETQ.

The chain uses TRBV18 and TRBJ1-5, with unresolved D. The CDR3 is made up of 16 amino acids. V lost 5 bases and J lost 0, with 14 bases in between. Per the germline V gene, CDR1 is KGHSH and CDR2 is LQKENI. CDR3 DNA sequence: TGTGCCAGCTCAAGTGCGGGATCTTATAGCAATCAGCCCCAGCATTTT. Translation gives CASSSAGSYSNQPQHF.

This clone has a handful of counts. V and J are TRBV6-5 and TRBJ1-6; 7 nucleotides agree with TRBD1. The CDR3 consists of 15 residues. Germline CDR1 and CDR2: MNHEY and SVGAGI. The trim removed 2 bases at V and 10 bases at J, leaving 8 bases unmatched. In DNA, the CDR3 is TGTGCCAGCAGTTACACGCGACAGGGTCAGTCACCCCTCCACTTT. This sequence encodes CASSYTRQGQSPLHF.

V usage is TRBV5-6 and J usage is TRBJ1-2; 7 bases match TRBD1. Per germline, CDR1 SGHDT and CDR2 YYEEEE. The CDR3 consists of 12 residues. The ends lost 2 bases at V and 7 bases at J; junction bases unmatched: 2. The CDR3 sequence: CASSFGTAGYTF. The CDR3 nucleotides are TGTGCCAGCAGCTTCGGGACAGCTGGCTACACCTTC.

This rearrangement joins TRBV7-9 to TRBJ1-1; D unclear. V was cut by 5 bases and J by 8 bases, with 15 bases left in between. Germline V gene lookup returns CDR1 SEHNR and CDR2 FQNEAQ (reference sequence). CDR3 length: 13 residues. The CDR3 sequence: CASSVDPVVEAFF. CDR3 DNA sequence: TGTGCCAGCAGCGTAGACCCAGTGGTGGAAGCTTTCTTT. The whole variable domain, filled in from reference TRBV7-9 and TRBJ1-1, reads DTGVSQNPRHKITKRGQNVTFRCDPISEHNRLYWYRQTLGQGPEFLTYFQNEAQLEKSRLLSDRFSAERPKGSFSTLEIQRTEQGDSAMYLCASSVDPVVEAFFGQGTRLTVV.

The chain is built from TRBV13 and TRBJ2-7; D possibly corresponds to TRBD1 (5 bases). Germline-derived CDR1 and CDR2 are PRHDT and FYEKMQ (reference sequence). V lost 5 bases to trimming and J lost 4 bases, with 15 bases between them. CDR3 size: 14 residues. As DNA, the CDR3 is TGTGCCAGCAGCCACATGGGCAGGGCGTACGAGCAGTACTTC. Translation gives CASSHMGRAYEQYF.

This chain uses TRBV6-6 with TRBJ2-5; 7 nucleotides match TRBD2. The CDR3 length is 15 residues. The germline V gene encodes CDR1 MNHNY and CDR2 SVGAGI (reference sequence). J lost 5 bases, V lost 7 bases, and 13 bases had no gene match. The CDR3 nucleotides read TGTGCCAGCACCCCCCCGGGACGGGGGGAGGAGACCCAGTACTTC. It yields the protein CASTPPGRGEETQYF.

Only one count was recorded for this clone. The chain joins TRBV2 to TRBJ1-2, with D uncertain. Germline lookup yields CDR1 SNHLY and CDR2 FYNNEI. CDR3 length equals 12 residues. The V gene lost 8 bases and the J gene lost 2 bases, with 9 bases spanning the gap. The DNA of the CDR3 is TGTGCCAGCCAGCCTAGGAACTATGGCTACACCTTC. It yields the protein CASQPRNYGYTF.

This clone showed up just once. The chain recombines TRBV7-6 with TRBJ2-7; 8 nucleotides line up with TRBD1. The CDR3 covers 15 residues. Germline V lookup: CDR1 SGHVS, CDR2 FNYEAQ. V was pared by 5 bases and J by 0 bases, with 6 bases of the junction left unmatched. DNA of the CDR3: TGTGCCAGCAGCCCACGGACAGGGAGCTCCTACGAGCAGTACTTC. It codes for CASSPRTGSSYEQYF.

The chain combines TRBV27 with TRBJ1-2; a possible D gene is TRBD1 (5 bases). Germline V gene data show CDR1 as MNHEY and CDR2 as SMNVEV (reference sequence). The CDR3 consists of 14 residues. V was cut by 2 bases and J by 9 bases, with 16 bases left in between. In nucleotides, the CDR3 is TGTGCCAGCAGTTTACGATGGGGCTCGATTAGCTACACCTTC. Amino acids: CASSLRWGSISYTF.

The rearrangement uses TRBV27 and TRBJ1-2, with 9 bases matching TRBD1. The CDR3 sequence is 15 residues long. V lost 3 bases and J lost 2; bases outside the gene matches: 4. Per germline, CDR1 MNHEY and CDR2 SMNVEV (reference sequence). In DNA, the CDR3 is TGTGCCAGCAGTTTTACCGGGACAGGGAACTATGGCTACACCTTC. Residues: CASSFTGTGNYGYTF.

This clone was recorded once. The chain is built from TRBV6-5 and TRBJ1-1; 8 bases map to TRBD1. V trimming: 7 bases; J trimming: 4 bases; junction bases outside the gene matches: 8. Germline loops: CDR1 MNHEY, CDR2 SVGAGI. The CDR3 length is 14 residues. The CDR3 DNA reads TGTGCCAGCACGAATAGACAGGGGAGCACTGAAGCTTTCTTT. Its translation: CASTNRQGSTEAFF.

This chain joins TRBV7-2 and TRBJ2-1, with 8 positions matching TRBD2. Germline trimming cut 2 bases from V and 7 bases from J; bases unmatched to any gene: 10. Germline CDR1 reads SGHTA; CDR2 reads FQGNSA. The CDR3 is 16 amino acids. CDR3 protein: CASSLLGGAASNEQFF. The DNA of the CDR3 is TGTGCCAGCAGCTTACTCGGGGGGGCGGCCTCGAATGAGCAGTTCTTC.